Below, 2 T cell receptor beta chains from the same sample are listed, as sequenced in a study of OX40 agonist ivuxolimab in advanced cancers. Produced via immunoSEQ multiplex PCR; TCRdb's table is partial and in-frame only. Among about 55,000 clones listed, around 77% were seen once. The sequencing here drew on CD4+ or CD8+ T cells sorted from blood, taken in a trial of the OX40 agonist ivuxolimab. These receptors all stem from an adult with an advanced solid tumor such as melanoma, head and neck, liver or kidney cancer.

This clone was counted only a few times. The gene calls are TRBV28 and TRBJ2-5; TRBD1 matches 8 bases. Trimming removed 5 bases from V and 6 bases from J; junction bases left unmatched: 11. This CDR3 spans 15 amino acids. In germline, CDR1 is MDHEN, CDR2 SYDVKM. In DNA form, the CDR3 reads TGTGCCAGCAGTCACACAGGACAGGGAGGAAAGACCCAGTACTTC. It translates to CASSHTGQGGKTQYF.

This clone was detected a few times. The gene calls are TRBV19 and TRBJ1-2; a weak D match, TRBD1 (5 bases). Between the trimmed V and J ends, which lost 2 bases and 5 bases, there was a span of 12 bases. Germline V CDR1 and CDR2: LNHDA, SQIVND (reference sequence). CDR3 length: 14 amino acids. CDR3 loop: CASSIRGEAYGYTF. The CDR3 DNA follows: TGTGCCAGTAGTATAAGAGGGGAGGCTTATGGCTACACCTTC.